The source of this T cell receptor (beta chain) is a study of T cell repertoires and Cas9 in healthy adults (dated by TCRdb to the late 2010s). At the level of the whole study: SpCas9-reactive T cells were characterized for multi-effector potency, cytotoxicity and lineage determination within the CD4 and CD8 compartments. The study examined preexisting T cell immunity against the Streptococcus pyogenes Cas9 nuclease (SpCas9) used in CRISPR gene editing.

In regard to this clone: No per-base quality is available; no much larger clone lies one base away.

Study-wide conclusions, independent of this receptor: Among the healthy humans studied, a preexisting SpCas9-directed effector T cell response was described as ubiquitous. In vitro, SpCas9-reactive regulatory T cells were reported to reduce the proliferation and function of SpCas9-reactive effector T cells.

Healthy humans served as the donors. Counted from cysteine to phenylalanine, this CDR3 has 13 amino acids. Only CDR3 DNA is held: 39 bases, read in frame from base 1. Deletion took 0 bases off V and 2 bases off J, with a span of 5 bases between the germline ends. From a lookup of the germline V gene, CDR1 and CDR2 are MNHNS and SASEGT. The library was built by means of the immunoSEQ multiplex PCR assay. TCRdb retrieved this table from immuneACCESS and kept in-frame rearrangements only. Not all clones are present; in checked studies, unresolved V genes account for under half, and no reason is known for the remainder. This sample comprises about 540 clones, 90% of them detected only once. Clones ranked in the top ten supply 5.5% to 8% of the sample.

The sample comprised SpCas9-reactive CD4+ effector T cells (CD137+, CD154-, CD25-, CD127+) from PBMCs; culture status not recorded. Sample cell subset or site, as interpreted from the label and publication: SpCas9-reactive effector T cells. The chain is encoded by TRBV6-1 joined to TRBJ2-7; the D gene remains uncertain. This TCR was recovered from a human donor in good health. This receptor has the CDR3 CASSEAPTYEQYF. The DNA sequence is TGTGCCAGCAGTGAAGCCCCCACCTACGAGCAGTACTTC.